This TCR beta chain was observed in a study of blood T cells in healthy people across ages. Study-wide findings and caveats: Because sorting was not performed, PBMCs prevented conclusive naive versus antigen-experienced comparison.

V dropped 5 bases and J dropped 6 bases, with 14 bases sitting between them. This CDR3 spans 14 amino acids. Germline V gene lookup returns CDR1 SGHTA and CDR2 FQGNSA. A second about 6 to 12 cycle PCR used barcoded and J-beta primers. Each CDR3 protein gets one entry after TCRdb re-called the 5' RACE reads with MiXCR. The table has around 850,000 distinct CDR3 sequences, around 36% seen once. This clonotype has more than one count but fewer than ten. As yet, its antigen is unknown. Sequenced: blood. This receptor was taken from a man between 18 and 29 years old in good health. The chain links TRBV7-2 to TRBJ1-5; D remains unclear. The CDR3 nucleotides read TGTGCCAGCAGCCCTCAGCGAGAACGTCAGCCCCAGCATTTT. The encoded protein is CASSPQRERQPQHF.